This T cell receptor (beta chain) was captured in a study of PD-1 blockade in classical Hodgkin lymphoma. The table came from immunoSEQ multiplex PCR; TCRdb's copy has only in-frame clones and leaves some out. The table lists 9,500 to 12,000 clones, over 70% of them singletons. Relapses following autologous stem cell transplantation were seen in all patients, with brentuximab vedotin exposure varying. With V trimmed by 5 bases and J by 4 bases, 2 bases remained unmatched. CDR1 and CDR2 (germline): SEHNR, FQNEAQ (reference sequence). This CDR3 has 14 amino acids. The specimen comprised peripheral blood mononuclear cells (PBMCs), sampled at baseline. The genes are TRBV7-9 and TRBJ1-6; 7 bases are shared with TRBD1. The origin of this receptor is a human donor with classical Hodgkin lymphoma. CDR3 amino acids: CASSPGQYNSPLHF. CDR3 DNA: TGTGCCAGCAGCCCGGGACAGTATAATTCACCCCTCCACTTT.